Below, 17 T cell receptor beta chains from the same sample are listed, as sequenced in a study of beta chain features in type 1 diabetes. Findings and caveats of the study: Type 1 diabetes patients showed a moderate but significant shortening of TCRB CDR3s in all four CD4+ subsets.

What was sequenced were expressed TCRB transcripts, since all of the isolated RNA had been reverse transcribed. The table came from immunoSEQ multiplex PCR; TCRdb's copy has only in-frame clones and leaves some out. The table lists around 130,000 clones, 9% of them singletons, with approximately 0.7% in the top ten. Antigens for these TCRs are unknown. What was sequenced was central memory CD4+ T cells from blood. These receptors were taken from a man aged 25 to 45 with type 1 diabetes.

This clone was counted only a few times. CDR3: CASSTIESGANVLTF. The CDR3 nucleotides are TGTGCCAGCAGCACCATCGAGTCTGGGGCCAACGTCCTGACTTTC. V usage is TRBV5-6 and J usage is TRBJ2-6; no clear D gene. From germline, CDR1 is SGHDT and CDR2 YYEEEE. This CDR3 comprises 15 residues. V was cut by 4 bases and J by 1 base, with 9 bases left in between.

The chain is built from TRBV18 and TRBJ1-3; TRBD1 matches 7 bases. Looked up from germline, CDR1 is KGHSH and CDR2 is LQKENI. This CDR3 spans 15 amino acids. The V gene end was trimmed by 3 bases and the J gene end by 0 bases; junction bases not matched to a gene: 2. The CDR3 DNA reads TGTGCCAGCTCACCCGGGACAGCCTCTGGAAACACCATATATTTT. Translation: CASSPGTASGNTIYF.

The chain uses TRBV5-1 and TRBJ1-1, with D maybe TRBD1 (6 bases). Between the trimmed V and J ends, which lost 0 bases and 2 bases, there was a span of 11 bases. The CDR3 runs 15 residues. CDR1 and CDR2 from the germline V gene are SGHRS and YFSETQ. The CDR3 DNA is TGCGCCAGCAGCTTGGGAGGGACAACAAACACTGAAGCTTTCTTT. Translating it yields CASSLGGTTNTEAFF. Filled out from reference TRBV5-1 and TRBJ1-1, the complete variable domain reads KAGVTQTPRYLIKTRGQQVTLSCSPISGHRSVSWYQQTPGQGLQFLFEYFSETQRNKGNFPGRFSGRQFSNSRSEMNVSTLELGDSALYLCASSLGGTTNTEAFFGQGTRLTVV.

The chain's CDR3 is CATSRDLKTSTDTQYF. In nucleotides, the CDR3 is TGTGCCACCAGCAGAGATCTGAAGACTAGCACAGATACGCAGTATTTT. The chain employs TRBV15 and TRBJ2-3; no definite D call. CDR3 length equals 16 residues. Trimming cost V 0 bases and J 0 bases, with 10 bases left between them. The germline CDR1 and CDR2 sequences are LNHNV and YYDKDF (reference sequence).

The rearrangement links TRBV19 to TRBJ2-3; TRBD2 matches at 9 bases. The CDR3 extends over 15 amino acids. Germline CDR1 reads LNHDA; CDR2 reads SQIVND (reference sequence). V gave up 6 bases and J gave up 2 bases; unmatched junction bases: 6. Written as DNA, the CDR3 is TGTGCCAGTAGCCTGTTGGGACTAGCCACAGATACGCAGTATTTT. This translates into CASSLLGLATDTQYF.

In this sample, this clone turned up a few times. The chain has TRBV13 and TRBJ1-4, with 7 bases that match TRBD1. Germline V gives CDR1 PRHDT, CDR2 FYEKMQ (reference sequence). Trimming cost V 5 bases and J 5 bases; bases outside gene matches: 8. The CDR3 has 15 amino acids. CDR3 in amino acids: CASSLGQDRNEKLFF. Written as DNA, the CDR3 is TGTGCCAGCAGCCTCGGACAGGACCGGAATGAAAAACTGTTTTTT.

This clone was found a few times. The chain couples TRBV29-1 to TRBJ2-3, with 8 bases matching TRBD2. CDR3 size: 12 residues. Germline V gives CDR1 SQVTM, CDR2 ANQGSEA. V gave up 5 bases and J gave up 9 bases; unmatched junction bases: 7. The CDR3 here is CSVRGGAGTQYF. The CDR3, as DNA: TGCAGCGTTCGGGGGGGGGCAGGGACGCAGTATTTT.

The chain uses TRBV6-6 and TRBJ1-1, with 7 bases matching TRBD1. Germline V gene sequence: CDR1 MNHNY, CDR2 SVGAGI (reference sequence). J lost 7 bases, V lost 7 bases, and 9 bases had no gene match. CDR3 size: 13 residues. DNA of the CDR3: TGTGCCAGCAAAAACCGGGACAGTGGTGAAGCTTTCTTT. The encoded protein is CASKNRDSGEAFF.

The rearrangement joins TRBV7-9 to TRBJ2-3; 9 positions match TRBD2. CDR3 length: 16 amino acids. Germline V gives CDR1 SEHNR, CDR2 FQNEAQ (reference sequence). J was trimmed by 5 bases and V by 0 bases; bases with no gene match: 6. For the CDR3, the DNA is TGTGCCAGCAGCTTAGCAGGGACTAGCCCCGGAGATACGCAGTATTTT. Its translation: CASSLAGTSPGDTQYF.

The chain joins TRBV7-8 to TRBJ1-6; 10 positions agree with TRBD1. J was trimmed by 13 bases and V by 6 bases; bases with no gene match: 12. The CDR3 covers 15 residues. CDR1 and CDR2 (germline): SGHVS, FQNEAQ. The CDR3 DNA follows: TGTGCCAGCAGTCGTCACGGACAGGGGGAGGCTCCCCTCCACTTT. Its protein is CASSRHGQGEAPLHF.

This clone has just a few counts. The chain recombines TRBV15 with TRBJ1-1; 8 nucleotides align to TRBD1. The junction had 4 bases not matched to a gene; V was cut back by 0 bases and J by 1 base. This CDR3 comprises 16 residues. CDR1 and CDR2 from the germline V gene are LNHNV and YYDKDF (reference sequence). In DNA form, the CDR3 reads TGTGCCACCAGCAGAGACCCTGGACAGGGGAACACTGAAGCTTTCTTT. Protein product: CATSRDPGQGNTEAFF.

This clone was counted a few times. The chain joins TRBV2 to TRBJ1-2, with TRBD1 as a possible D gene (6 bases). The CDR3 contains 12 residues. V was clipped by 7 bases and J by 3 bases, with 9 bases between them. Germline values: CDR1 SNHLY, CDR2 FYNNEI. The CDR3 sequence: CASKAGDYGYTF. CDR3 in DNA: TGTGCCAGCAAGGCAGGGGACTATGGCTACACCTTC.

This clone has just a few counts. The J gene is TRBJ2-3, the V gene TRBV6-4, with 10 bases aligning to TRBD2. V was pared by 0 bases and J by 4 bases, with 4 bases of the junction left unmatched. Per germline, CDR1 MRHNA and CDR2 SNTAGT. This CDR3 is built from 16 residues. CDR3 amino acids: CASSDSASGGADTQYF. The CDR3 bases are TGTGCCAGCAGTGACTCAGCTAGCGGGGGAGCAGATACGCAGTATTTT.

This chain connects TRBV5-6 to TRBJ1-2, with 9 bases fitting TRBD1. Germline assignment: CDR1 SGHDT and CDR2 YYEEEE. V lost 4 bases and J lost 8; bases outside the gene matches: 12. This CDR3 has 15 amino acids. This CDR3 is CASSTKDRGVRGYTF. The DNA of the CDR3 is TGTGCCAGCAGCACAAAGGACAGGGGAGTACGGGGCTACACCTTC.

The table lists this clone with a few counts. This chain joins TRBV9 and TRBJ1-4; 7 nucleotides line up with TRBD1. V shed 4 bases and J 8 bases; nucleotides not matched to a gene: 8. CDR1 is SGDLS, CDR2 YYNGEE, per germline. The length of the CDR3 is 14 residues. The CDR3 spells CASSRTGGDEKLFF. The DNA of the CDR3 is TGTGCCAGCAGCCGGACAGGAGGGGACGAAAAACTGTTTTTT. Based on the CDR3 plus reference TRBV9 and TRBJ1-4, the full variable domain is DSGVTQTPKHLITATGQRVTLRCSPRSGDLSVYWYQQSLDQGLQFLIQYYNGEERAKGNILERFSAQQFPDLHSELNLSSLELGDSALYFCASSRTGGDEKLFFGSGTQLSVL.

This clone was observed a handful of times. The rearrangement links TRBV2 to TRBJ1-1; TRBD1 aligns across 8 bases. After removal of 6 bases from V and 0 bases from J, the junction contained 3 bases not matched to a gene. Germline CDR1 SNHLY, CDR2 FYNNEI. The CDR3 has 14 amino acids. The CDR3 DNA follows: TGTGCCAGCAGGGAACAGGGGGTGAACACTGAAGCTTTCTTT. It encodes CASREQGVNTEAFF.

This clone has only a few counts. This sequence joins TRBV6-5 and TRBJ2-2; D call uncertain. Germline V gene lookup returns CDR1 MNHEY and CDR2 SVGAGI. With 8 bases removed from V and 0 bases from J, the gap between germline ends came to 7 bases. This CDR3 is 13 amino acids long. The CDR3, as DNA: TGTGCCAGCGGTACGGCGAACACCGGGGAGCTGTTTTTT. Its protein is CASGTANTGELFF.